Shown below are 20 T cell receptor beta chains from a single sample sequenced in a study of T cell clones after liver transplantation (dated by TCRdb to between 2018 and 2021). Library generation was performed with the immunoSEQ multiplex PCR assay. TCRdb limited this immuneACCESS table to in-frame rearrangements with V and J called. A share of clones is missing; checked studies link under half to unresolved V genes, and the rest is unexplained. The sample data list about 76,000 clones, and over 65% of these were observed just once. The ten most abundant clones make up less than 3% of the sample. Sequencing was performed on CD4+ T cells from blood, taken at the 22-month timepoint. The receptors derive from a human patient who received a liver transplant. A transplant means some T cells may be of graft donor rather than patient origin.

The rearrangement joins TRBV27 to TRBJ1-2, with D perhaps matching TRBD1 (6 bases). The CDR3 consists of 17 residues. Germline V lookup: CDR1 MNHEY, CDR2 SMNVEV (reference sequence). V was trimmed by 5 bases and J by 8 bases, leaving 27 bases between them. CDR3 sequence: CASSVGGLLTRLEGYTF. The CDR3 nucleotides are TGTGCCAGCAGTGTTGGGGGGCTTCTTACCCGGTTGGAGGGCTACACCTTC.

In regard to this clone: A much larger clone is a single base away; this may be a read error. V usage is TRBV5-1 and J usage is TRBJ2-7, with TRBD2 matching 7 bases. With 10 bases clipped from V and 3 bases from J, the junction kept 13 bases outside the gene matches. Germline V gives CDR1 SGHRS, CDR2 YFSETQ. The CDR3 contains 14 residues. This chain's CDR3 is CAGTRSGGGYEQYF. CDR3 in DNA: TGCGCCGGCACCCGTTCTGGCGGGGGCTACGAGCAGTACTTC.

The rearrangement uses TRBV2 and TRBJ1-3; a weak D match, TRBD1 (5 bases). Germline assignment: CDR1 SNHLY and CDR2 FYNNEI. This CDR3 comprises 14 residues. The V and J ends lost 6 bases and 2 bases respectively, with 11 bases between them. CDR3 sequence: CASSRQGPGNTIYF. The CDR3 DNA is TGTGCCAGCAGCCGTCAGGGACCTGGAAACACCATATATTTT.

The rearrangement joins TRBV27 to TRBJ2-3; D is perhaps TRBD1 (6 bases). The CDR3 extends over 14 amino acids. Per the germline V gene, CDR1 is MNHEY and CDR2 is SMNVEV (reference sequence). V lost 6 bases and J lost 3, with 13 bases in between. The CDR3 region is CASRDRVWTDTQYF. CDR3 DNA sequence: TGTGCCAGCAGGGACAGAGTATGGACAGATACGCAGTATTTT.

In nucleotides, the CDR3 is TGTGCCAGTAGTATAGGTGGGAGTCTCCAAGAGACCCAGTACTTC. It is translated as CASSIGGSLQETQYF. The chain joins TRBV19 to TRBJ2-5, with D possibly matching TRBD2 (5 bases). Germline CDR1 and CDR2: LNHDA and SQIVND (reference sequence). The CDR3 contains 15 residues. V shed 1 base and J shed 1 base, with 10 bases lying between them.

The chain carries TRBV5-6 and TRBJ2-3; D ambiguous. Trimming pared 1 base from V and 4 bases from J, leaving 4 bases between. Germline V CDR1 and CDR2: SGHDT, YYEEEE. CDR3 size: 12 residues. The CDR3 sequence is CASSLSADTQYF. The CDR3 DNA reads TGTGCCAGCAGCTTGAGTGCAGATACGCAGTATTTT.

The sample holds one count of this clone. An end of the junction differs from the germline gene, which may be a read error. J is TRBJ2-5 and V is TRBV7-7; 9 bases match TRBD1. CDR3 length: 15 residues. Germline V gene sequence: CDR1 SSHAT, CDR2 FNYEAQ (reference sequence). CDR3 in amino acids: CASSLDRGPQETQYF. Written as DNA, the CDR3 is TGTGCTAGCAGCCTGGACAGGGGCCCCCAAGAGACCCAGTACTTC.

The chain has TRBV7-3 and TRBJ1-1; D uncertain. CDR3 length equals 17 residues. V was clipped by 5 bases and J by 4 bases, with 23 bases between them. Germline CDR1 SGHTA, CDR2 FQGTGA. DNA of the CDR3: TGTGCCAGCAGCCTAGTTGCGGCCAACTTTAAGGTCACTGAAGCTTTCTTT. Translating it yields CASSLVAANFKVTEAFF.

This clone was counted between two and nine times. J is TRBJ2-1 and V is TRBV28, with D perhaps matching TRBD1 or TRBD2 (5 bases each). This CDR3 region has 14 residues. Germline V gene data show CDR1 as MDHEN and CDR2 as SYDVKM. Trimming removed 6 bases at V and 3 bases at J, with 12 bases between. CDR3 sequence (DNA): TGTGCCAGCAGAGGCAGGGAGAACTACAATGAGCAGTTCTTC. Its protein is CASRGRENYNEQFF.

The table lists this clone with a count of one. The chain joins TRBV4-2 to TRBJ1-2, with a tentative D call TRBD1 (6 bases). Trimming pared 0 bases from V and 8 bases from J, leaving 13 bases between. The CDR3 contains 14 residues. Per the germline V gene, CDR1 is LGHNA and CDR2 is YNFKEQ. The CDR3 DNA reads as TGTGCCAGCAGCCAAGAAGGGACATCTCAGGGCTACACCTTC. Protein: CASSQEGTSQGYTF.

The chain links TRBV19 to TRBJ1-1; TRBD1 might be the D (5 bases). CDR1 and CDR2 (germline): LNHDA, SQIVND (reference sequence). Trimming removed 3 bases from V and 0 bases from J, with 20 bases in between. The CDR3 loop spans 18 amino acids. DNA for the CDR3: TGTGCCAGTAGTATCTGGGTTGGCAGGGTCAACATGAACACTGAAGCTTTCTTT. It yields the protein CASSIWVGRVNMNTEAFF.

The rearrangement links TRBV4-1 to TRBJ1-2; D call uncertain. V shed 1 base and J shed 4 bases, with 25 bases lying between them. The CDR3 loop spans 19 amino acids. Germline values: CDR1 MGHRA, CDR2 YSYEKL. This CDR3 is CASSQAALRWDARSYGYTF. In DNA, the CDR3 is TGCGCCAGCAGCCAAGCAGCACTTAGATGGGATGCCCGGAGCTATGGCTACACCTTC.

The V call is TRBV19, the J call TRBJ1-5; unclear D gene. With 3 bases removed from V and 2 bases from J, the gap between germline ends came to 14 bases. This CDR3 comprises 16 residues. Germline loops: CDR1 LNHDA, CDR2 SQIVND (reference sequence). As DNA, the CDR3 is TGTGCCAGTAGTATGGGGAATGGGAATGGCAATCAGCCCCAGCATTTT. Translated, it gives CASSMGNGNGNQPQHF. The whole variable domain, remainder taken from reference TRBV19 and TRBJ1-5, is DGGITQSPKYLFRKEGQNVTLSCEQNLNHDAMYWYRQDPGQGLRLIYYSQIVNDFQKGDIAEGYSVSREKKESFPLTVTSAQKNPTAFYLCASSMGNGNGNQPQHFGDGTRLSIL.

This clone occurred once. The chain combines TRBV28 with TRBJ2-7; 8 bases map to TRBD2. This CDR3 has 15 residues. From germline, CDR1 is MDHEN and CDR2 SYDVKM. With 7 bases clipped from V and 0 bases from J, the junction kept 8 bases outside the gene matches. CDR3 loop: CASTLLAGGSYEQYF. The CDR3 DNA follows: TGTGCCAGCACGCTTCTCGCGGGAGGCTCCTACGAGCAGTACTTC.

The chain combines TRBV7-8 with TRBJ2-2, with TRBD2 as a possible D gene (6 bases). V shed 2 bases and J shed 1 base, with 8 bases lying between them. Germline CDR1 is SGHVS and CDR2 is FQNEAQ. The CDR3 extends over 15 amino acids. Written as DNA, the CDR3 is TGTGCCAGCAGCTTAAGGCGGGAGAACACCGGGGAGCTGTTTTTT. Its protein is CASSLRRENTGELFF.

Here the CDR3 DNA reads TGCAGCGTTGAAGGGGACAGAAAGTTCTATGGCTACACCTTC. This codes for CSVEGDRKFYGYTF. This sequence joins TRBV29-1 and TRBJ1-2; 7 bases are a match to TRBD1. The V gene end was trimmed by 1 base and the J gene end by 4 bases; junction bases not matched to a gene: 6. Germline V gene lookup returns CDR1 SQVTM and CDR2 ANQGSEA. The CDR3 extends over 14 amino acids.

The genes are TRBV5-1 and TRBJ2-5; D possibly matches TRBD1 or TRBD2 (5 bases each). The germline V gene encodes CDR1 SGHRS and CDR2 YFSETQ. V lost 0 bases and J 3 bases, leaving 18 bases between the germline ends. The CDR3 length is 17 residues. The CDR3 DNA reads TGCGCCAGCAGCTTGGTCGGGGTCGGAGGCAGGGAAGAGACCCAGTACTTC. Translation gives CASSLVGVGGREETQYF.

V and J are TRBV5-1 and TRBJ2-2; D is unresolved. The germline V and J ends were trimmed by 6 bases and 1 base, with 13 bases remaining between them. The CDR3 runs 15 residues. Germline V gene sequence: CDR1 SGHRS, CDR2 YFSETQ. The CDR3 loop is CASTPVGMNTGELFF. CDR3 in DNA: TGCGCCAGCACCCCGGTAGGGATGAACACCGGGGAGCTGTTTTTT.

The chain uses TRBV11-3 and TRBJ2-3, with TRBD1 matching 7 bases. V shed 4 bases and J 11 bases; nucleotides not matched to a gene: 6. The germline V gene encodes CDR1 SGHNT and CDR2 YENEEA. The length of the CDR3 is 12 residues. CDR3: CASSSQTGRQYF. CDR3 DNA: TGTGCCAGCAGCTCACAGACAGGGAGGCAGTATTTT.

The rearrangement links TRBV7-2 to TRBJ2-5; D unclear. V was clipped by 6 bases and J by 3 bases, with 5 bases between them. Germline CDR1 reads SGHTA; CDR2 reads FQGNSA. This CDR3 region has 11 residues. CDR3 sequence reads: CASRKKETQYF. The CDR3, as DNA: TGTGCCAGCAGGAAGAAAGAGACCCAGTACTTC.